This T cell receptor beta chain was identified during a study of blood T cell repertoires in COVID-19 (dated by TCRdb to the early 2020s). Describing the broader study: Samples from collaborators originated in the United States, Italy and Spain and spanned both the acute and convalescent phases of COVID-19. The prospective study material was composed of cDNA or gDNA derived from T cells, B-cell-depleted T cells, or PBMCs. Subjects who had been exposed to COVID-19, were actively infected with it, or had recovered from it provided the deeply sampled blood TCRbeta repertoires that made up the dataset. The repertoires were made available in a free public database intended to serve as a resource for research on the immune response to SARS-CoV-2. Samples came from the ongoing ImmuneRACE study (first 160 participants) plus 1,254 subjects from 6 global collaborators. Nearly every sample came with metadata listing a de-identified subject ID, COVID-19 status, age in years and sex. Where HLA class I and class II types were available, the types were taken from metadata supplied by the sample provider, not from assay-based typing.

The V and J ends are trimmed by 5 bases and 7 bases, leaving 8 bases between them. As encoded in the germline V gene, CDR1 is SGHTA while CDR2 is FQGTGA. The CDR3 runs 12 residues from the cysteine to the phenylalanine. The sequence is cut down to CDR3 DNA, 36 bases in frame from base 1. What the study reported, not specific to this receptor: The quantity of clinical and demographic metadata differed by source and by participant and was supplied without curation.

As regards this clone: Its antigen is not yet known. No much larger clone exists at a distance of one base, and base qualities are not known.

Participants in the prospective study were enrolled through a virtual design, were aged about 18 to 100 years, and lived in 24 United States geographic areas. In the prospective study, participants were assigned to cohorts based on the clinical history participants reported in a screening survey and a study questionnaire. Each participant in the prospective study had whole blood, serum and a nasopharyngeal or oropharyngeal swab collected by mobile phlebotomists. Prospective study participants could optionally give additional blood draws and questionnaires over an approximately 2-month period. Before DNA extraction, prospective study blood samples were shipped either frozen or at room temperature. TCRbeta CDR3 regions were amplified from genomic DNA by means of the immunoSEQ Assay, a bias-controlled multiplex PCR. The study's own analysis went as follows. Nucleated cell counts per sample were estimated from amplification of reference gene primers within the assay. To quantify the absolute abundance of each unique TCRbeta CDR3 rearrangement, sequence reads were collapsed and filtered. Productive Simpson clonality was computed per sample as the square root of Simpson's diversity index over productive rearrangements. TCRdb took over this immuneACCESS table, retaining in-frame rearrangements with V and J assigned. Such tables are incomplete; in checked studies, under half of the missing clones stem from an unresolved V gene, and the remainder is unexplained. V and J calls and clone size are given by that table; D and trimming were obtained from the DNA. This sample holds under 300,000 clones; about nine tenths were observed only once. The leading ten clones occupy just under 6.5% of the sample.

The specimen sequenced was PBMCs or T cells enriched from blood (not recorded which). This sequence originates from a woman in her thirties with acute COVID-19. The rearranged segments are TRBV7-3 and TRBJ2-2; TRBD2 is perhaps the D gene, given 6 matching bases. The CDR3 in this case is CASSPSVGELFF. The base sequence is TGTGCCAGCAGCCCTAGCGTCGGGGAGCTGTTTTTT.